The 27 T cell receptor beta chains reported below all come from one sample, sequenced in a study of cytomegalovirus exposure and HLA in healthy donors. A multiplex PCR was run with 60 Vbeta primers and 13 Jbeta primers. Method: immunoSEQ multiplex PCR; TCRdb's copy keeps in-frame clones and lacks some. This sample has 150,000 to 200,000 clones; over 75% occur once, and the top ten carry about 9.3%. The sequencing input was PBMCs. The receptors derive from a man between 18 and 35 years old in good health and CMV-seropositive.

The V call is TRBV2, the J call TRBJ2-1; the D is unclear. Between the trimmed V and J ends, which lost 6 bases and 4 bases, there was a span of 10 bases. The CDR3 runs 13 residues. CDR1 and CDR2 from the germline V gene are SNHLY and FYNNEI. CDR3 DNA: TGTGCCAGCAGCTTATCGCGGTACAATGAGCAGTTCTTC. It encodes CASSLSRYNEQFF.

In its sample, this clone was seen once. The CDR3 is CASSLGTSPYNEQFF. CDR3 nucleotides: TGTGCCAGCAGCTTAGGGACTAGTCCGTACAATGAGCAGTTCTTC. The V call is TRBV7-8, the J call TRBJ2-1; 7 nucleotides line up with TRBD2. Germline V CDR1 and CDR2: SGHVS, FQNEAQ. The CDR3 runs 15 residues. Unmatched junction bases numbered 4, after V lost 1 base and J lost 4 bases.

The chain carries TRBV4-1 and TRBJ2-5, with TRBD1 identical over 12 bases. The length of the CDR3 is 16 residues. The germline V gene has CDR1 MGHRA and CDR2 YSYEKL. Trimming cost V 0 bases and J 4 bases; bases outside gene matches: 3. The CDR3 nucleotides read TGCGCCAGCAGCCAAGACGGGACAGGGGGCAGAGAGACCCAGTACTTC. It codes for CASSQDGTGGRETQYF.

The chain joins TRBV10-2 to TRBJ1-5; D perhaps matches TRBD1 (6 bases). The CDR3 totals 14 residues. Trimming took 2 bases from V and 7 from J, leaving 12 bases between them. Germline CDR1 is WSHSY and CDR2 is SAAADI. CDR3 sequence reads: CASSEPGGGQPQHF. The CDR3 DNA reads TGCGCCAGCAGTGAGCCGGGGGGCGGGCAGCCCCAGCATTTT.

This chain joins TRBV18 and TRBJ1-5; no clear D. CDR3 length: 15 residues. The V and J ends lost 0 bases and 0 bases respectively, with 6 bases between them. CDR1 and CDR2 from the germline V gene are KGHSH and LQKENI. The CDR3 is CASSPPGNSNQPQHF. The CDR3 nucleotides are TGTGCCAGCTCACCACCGGGCAATAGCAATCAGCCCCAGCATTTT.

Of note for this clone: Relative to the germline gene, one junction end is altered; a read error may explain this. The rearrangement links TRBV4-1 to TRBJ2-1; TRBD2 agrees at 7 bases. Germline V gene sequence: CDR1 MGHRA, CDR2 YSYEKL. The CDR3 consists of 13 residues. In nucleotides, the CDR3 is TGCGCCAGTTGGGGAGGGACCTACAATGGGCAGTTCTTC. Translated, it gives CASWGGTYNGQFF.

The rearrangement links TRBV12-5 to TRBJ2-5; D possibly corresponds to TRBD1 (5 bases). The germline CDR1 and CDR2 sequences are LGHNT and FRNRAP. V was clipped by 6 bases and J by 3 bases, with 8 bases between them. The CDR3 is 12 residues long. CDR3 in amino acids: CASGPREETQYF. The CDR3 nucleotides read TGTGCTAGTGGCCCCAGGGAAGAGACCCAGTACTTC.

The J gene is TRBJ1-6, the V gene TRBV9; 7 bases line up with TRBD1. The CDR3 is made up of 15 amino acids. After removal of 0 bases from V and 8 bases from J, the junction contained 5 bases not matched to a gene. CDR1 and CDR2 (germline): SGDLS, YYNGEE. For the CDR3, the DNA is TGTGCCAGCAGCGTAGTTGGGACAGCCGATTCACCCCTCCACTTT. Protein sequence: CASSVVGTADSPLHF.

The chain combines TRBV19 with TRBJ1-4; D is unresolved. Germline-derived CDR1 and CDR2 are LNHDA and SQIVND (reference sequence). CDR3 length: 13 residues. V lost 1 base and J 11 bases, leaving 11 bases between the germline ends. CDR3 residues: CASSIGRGNKLFF. CDR3 in DNA: TGTGCCAGTAGTATAGGTCGCGGGAATAAACTGTTTTTT.

The gene calls are TRBV30 and TRBJ2-1; D is perhaps TRBD1 (5 bases). Trimming removed 0 bases from V and 3 bases from J, with 18 bases in between. Germline V gene sequence: CDR1 GTSNPN, CDR2 SVGIG (reference sequence). The CDR3 totals 17 residues. In nucleotides, the CDR3 is TGTGCCTGGAGTGTACCAGGGCACTATGACAACTACAATGAGCAGTTCTTC. Its translation: CAWSVPGHYDNYNEQFF.

This rearrangement joins TRBV4-1 to TRBJ2-1; D gene ambiguous. Trimming took off 2 bases at V and 10 bases at J, with 9 bases between the two ends. The V gene's germline CDR1 is MGHRA and CDR2 YSYEKL. The CDR3 extends over 12 amino acids. The chain's CDR3 is CASSQPREEQFF. DNA of the CDR3: TGCGCCAGCAGCCAACCCCGCGAGGAGCAGTTCTTC.

V is TRBV30 and J is TRBJ2-5; TRBD1 matches at 8 bases. Germline trimming cut 0 bases from V and 6 bases from J; bases unmatched to any gene: 9. In germline, CDR1 is GTSNPN, CDR2 SVGIG (reference sequence). The CDR3 covers 15 residues. The DNA for the CDR3 is TGTGCCTGGAGTGTACCCCTAGACAGGGGAAAGACCCAGTACTTC. It specifies CAWSVPLDRGKTQYF.

The gene calls are TRBV5-1 and TRBJ2-6, with D unresolved. The CDR3 is 14 residues long. The germline V and J ends were trimmed by 3 bases and 2 bases, with 6 bases remaining between them. Germline lookup yields CDR1 SGHRS and CDR2 YFSETQ. DNA for the CDR3: TGCGCCAGCAGCTCAGACACTGGGGCCAACGTCCTGACTTTC. It yields the protein CASSSDTGANVLTF.

V gene TRBV5-6 combines with J gene TRBJ1-1, with 9 bases identical to TRBD1. CDR1 and CDR2 from the germline V gene are SGHDT and YYEEEE. This CDR3 has 14 amino acids. V was pared by 6 bases and J by 0 bases, with 3 bases of the junction left unmatched. CDR3: CASTRDRVNTEAFF. CDR3 in DNA: TGTGCCAGCACCAGGGACAGGGTGAACACTGAAGCTTTCTTT. Drawing the rest from reference TRBV5-6 and TRBJ1-1, the complete variable domain is DAGVTQSPTHLIKTRGQQVTLRCSPKSGHDTVSWYQQALGQGPQFIFQYYEEEERQRGNFPDRFSGHQFPNYSSELNVNALLLGDSALYLCASTRDRVNTEAFFGQGTRLTVV.

This chain links TRBV18 with TRBJ1-3, with D hard to call. The end of the DNA aligns better with TRBJ2-2, so the J call may be wrong. The CDR3 is 20 amino acids. Per germline, CDR1 KGHSH and CDR2 LQKENI. The DNA of the CDR3 is TGTGCCAGCTCACCCTCCATCGCCGGTCCGACTGCCTCGAACACCGGGGAGCTGTTTTTT. This translates into CASSPSIAGPTASNTGELFF.

V and J are TRBV30 and TRBJ2-2; 9 bases fit TRBD1. V was pared by 7 bases and J by 3 bases, with 9 bases of the junction left unmatched. Germline V gene sequence: CDR1 GTSNPN, CDR2 SVGIG (reference sequence). The CDR3 spans 15 residues. The CDR3: CAYTGTGRHTGELFF. For the CDR3, the DNA is TGTGCCTACACCGGGACAGGGCGACACACCGGGGAGCTGTTTTTT.

On this clone: At one of its ends the junction is not consistent with the germline gene, which may arise from a read error. V and J are TRBV18 and TRBJ1-3; D not resolved. Germline V gene sequence: CDR1 KGHSH, CDR2 LQKENI. This CDR3 has 16 residues. The CDR3 region is CASSPPGSHSGNTIYF. CDR3 coding DNA: TGTGCCAGCTCGCCACCGGGGAGCCACTCTGGAAACACCATATATTTT.

The genes are TRBV7-8 and TRBJ2-1; 11 nucleotides match TRBD2. The CDR3 runs to 16 residues. The V and J ends lost 3 bases and 2 bases, in that order; junction bases with no gene match: 3. Germline V gene lookup returns CDR1 SGHVS and CDR2 FQNEAQ. CDR3 amino acids: CASSLIAGGPYNEQFF. The DNA of the CDR3 is TGTGCCAGCAGCTTGATAGCGGGGGGGCCCTACAATGAGCAGTTCTTC.

The V and J genes are TRBV12-5 and TRBJ2-1, with TRBD2 as a possible D gene (5 bases). Trimming left V 6 bases short and J 6 bases short, with 18 bases between. The CDR3 runs 15 residues. Germline lookup yields CDR1 LGHNT and CDR2 FRNRAP. The CDR3 bases are TGTGCTAGTGGATCCGGGGTCCTGGGCCCCAATGAGCAGTTCTTC. Encoded protein: CASGSGVLGPNEQFF.

This clone appeared a single time. The chain links TRBV11-2 to TRBJ2-5; no definite D call. V was trimmed by 4 bases and J by 1 base, leaving 13 bases between them. CDR3 length: 15 amino acids. Germline CDR1 is SGHAT and CDR2 is FQNNGV. CDR3 nucleotide sequence: TGTGCCAGCAGCTGGATACAGAACTCCCAAGAGACCCAGTACTTC. This codes for CASSWIQNSQETQYF.

This clone was counted a few times. V is TRBV5-8 and J is TRBJ1-4, with D maybe TRBD1 (6 bases). This CDR3 contains 16 residues. Trimming removed 5 bases from V and 5 bases from J, with 19 bases in between. Germline assignment: CDR1 SGHTS and CDR2 YDEGEE. The CDR3 DNA reads as TGTGCCAGCAGGCCCTCCGGGCAGGGGAGAAATGAAAAACTGTTTTTT. Translating gives CASRPSGQGRNEKLFF.

The rearrangement joins TRBV5-1 to TRBJ1-1; D is ambiguous. The CDR3 length is 13 residues. The V gene's germline CDR1 is SGHRS and CDR2 YFSETQ. V shed 3 bases and J shed 11 bases, with 17 bases lying between them. The CDR3 DNA is TGCGCCAGCAGCTGGCCCGGTGTAAGCGGGGCTTTCTTT. Its protein is CASSWPGVSGAFF.

CDR3: CAGRDRANTGELFF. The CDR3 coding sequence is TGTGCCGGCCGGGACAGGGCTAACACCGGGGAGCTGTTTTTT. The chain employs TRBV19 and TRBJ2-2; 9 bases agree with TRBD1. Germline V gives CDR1 LNHDA, CDR2 SQIVND (reference sequence). V shed 11 bases, J shed 2 bases, and the junction held 6 bases outside the gene matches. The CDR3 is 14 amino acids.

The chain carries TRBV30 and TRBJ2-7; D perhaps matches TRBD2 (6 bases). Deletions cut 3 bases from V and 2 bases from J, with 20 bases between. The CDR3 has 16 residues. Germline V lookup: CDR1 GTSNPN, CDR2 SVGIG (reference sequence). The CDR3 is CAWRWISGEHPYEQYF. CDR3 sequence (DNA): TGTGCCTGGAGGTGGATTAGCGGTGAACACCCCTACGAGCAGTACTTC.

This clone appeared once. The V and J genes are TRBV5-5 and TRBJ1-6, with TRBD1 matching over 8 bases. This CDR3 is 14 amino acids long. Germline loops: CDR1 SGHKS, CDR2 YYEKEE (reference sequence). V shed 4 bases, J shed 6 bases, and the junction held 3 bases outside the gene matches. CDR3: CASSLGQVNSPLHF. The DNA of the CDR3 is TGTGCCAGCAGCCTGGGACAGGTTAATTCACCCCTCCACTTT.

This chain connects TRBV4-2 to TRBJ2-4; D may be TRBD1 (5 bases). CDR1 and CDR2 (germline): LGHNA, YNFKEQ. The V and J ends lost 0 bases and 6 bases respectively, with 15 bases between them. The CDR3 loop spans 16 amino acids. Here the CDR3 reads CASSQEMGRRLNIQYF. In DNA, the CDR3 is TGTGCCAGCAGCCAAGAAATGGGGCGGCGGTTAAACATTCAGTACTTC.

The CDR3: CASTGPTRGNTIYF. For the CDR3, the DNA is TGTGCCAGCACAGGGCCAACGAGGGGAAACACCATATATTTT. V is TRBV6-1 and J is TRBJ1-3; maybe TRBD1 (5 bases). The CDR3 has 14 amino acids. Germline CDR1 and CDR2: MNHNS and SASEGT. V lost 7 bases and J 4 bases, leaving 14 bases between the germline ends.